The 6 T cell receptor beta chains presented below share a single source sample, sequenced in a study of blood T cells in healthy people across ages. A sample-barcoded 5' primer and a J-beta primer mix were used in a second PCR of about 7 to 12 cycles. Via MiXCR, TCRdb re-called the 5' RACE reads, giving one row per CDR3 protein. The table records about 620,000 distinct CDR3 sequences, over 20% of them present only once. The sequencing input was blood. These receptors originate from a man aged 65-85 years in good health.

This clonotype was observed a few times. The CDR3 loop reads CASSSEGGSSYNEQFF. The CDR3 region has the DNA TGCGCCAGCAGCTCGGAGGGAGGGAGCTCCTACAATGAGCAGTTCTTC. The rearrangement joins TRBV5-1 to TRBJ2-1; 7 bases are a match to TRBD2. The ends lost 3 bases at V and 0 bases at J; junction bases unmatched: 6. The CDR3 is made up of 16 amino acids. In germline, CDR1 is SGHRS, CDR2 YFSETQ.

This clonotype has ten or more counts. CDR3 coding DNA: TGTGCCATCAGTGGGACCAATCAGCCCCAGCATTTT. It is translated as CAISGTNQPQHF. V and J are TRBV10-3 and TRBJ1-5; no clear D. From germline, CDR1 is ENHRY and CDR2 SYGVKD. This CDR3 has 12 amino acids. Trimming removed 4 bases at V and 3 bases at J, with 4 bases between.

This clonotype was seen ten or more times. The V and J genes are TRBV7-2 and TRBJ2-5; 10 nucleotides align to TRBD2. The junction had 9 bases not matched to a gene; V was cut back by 3 bases and J by 5 bases. This CDR3 is 16 amino acids long. The V gene's germline CDR1 is SGHTA and CDR2 FQGNSA. CDR3 bases: TGTGCCAGCAGCTTCACCCTAGCGGGAGTGGGCGAGACCCAGTACTTC. Translation: CASSFTLAGVGETQYF.

Only a few counts were recorded for this clonotype. The chain carries TRBV7-2 and TRBJ2-7; 7 nucleotides agree with TRBD1. Per the germline V gene, CDR1 is SGHTA and CDR2 is FQGNSA. V was clipped by 6 bases and J by 3 bases; unmatched bases: 5. The CDR3 runs 13 residues. CDR3 sequence: CASRLGQLYEQYF. DNA for the CDR3: TGTGCCAGCAGACTGGGACAGCTCTACGAGCAGTACTTC.

The chain couples TRBV20-1 to TRBJ2-1; D perhaps matches TRBD2 (6 bases). This CDR3 contains 15 residues. Germline loops: CDR1 DFQATT, CDR2 SNEGSKA (reference sequence). V was trimmed by 3 bases and J by 1 base, leaving 13 bases between them. The CDR3 protein is CSARGTGRSYNEQFF. CDR3 nucleotides: TGCAGTGCTAGGGGGACTGGGAGATCCTACAATGAGCAGTTCTTC.

The chain joins TRBV11-2 to TRBJ1-1, with D possibly TRBD1 on 5 matching bases. The CDR3 sequence is 15 residues long. V gave up 3 bases and J gave up 1 base, with 12 bases separating them. From germline, CDR1 is SGHAT and CDR2 FQNNGV. CDR3 loop: CASSFEGKANTEAFF. DNA for the CDR3: TGTGCCAGCAGCTTCGAGGGGAAAGCGAACACTGAAGCTTTCTTT.